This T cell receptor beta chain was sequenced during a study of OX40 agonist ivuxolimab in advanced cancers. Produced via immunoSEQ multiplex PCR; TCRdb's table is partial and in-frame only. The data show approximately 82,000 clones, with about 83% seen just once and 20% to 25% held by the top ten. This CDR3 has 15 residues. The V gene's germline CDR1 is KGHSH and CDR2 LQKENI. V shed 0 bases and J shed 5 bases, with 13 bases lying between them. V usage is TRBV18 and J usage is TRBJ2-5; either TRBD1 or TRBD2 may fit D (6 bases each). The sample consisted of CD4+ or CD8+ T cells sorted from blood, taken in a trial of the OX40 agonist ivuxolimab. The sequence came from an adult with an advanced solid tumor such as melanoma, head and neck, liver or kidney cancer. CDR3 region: CASSPPAGGGETQYF. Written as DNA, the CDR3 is TGTGCCAGCTCACCACCGGCCGGGGGCGGGGAGACCCAGTACTTC.